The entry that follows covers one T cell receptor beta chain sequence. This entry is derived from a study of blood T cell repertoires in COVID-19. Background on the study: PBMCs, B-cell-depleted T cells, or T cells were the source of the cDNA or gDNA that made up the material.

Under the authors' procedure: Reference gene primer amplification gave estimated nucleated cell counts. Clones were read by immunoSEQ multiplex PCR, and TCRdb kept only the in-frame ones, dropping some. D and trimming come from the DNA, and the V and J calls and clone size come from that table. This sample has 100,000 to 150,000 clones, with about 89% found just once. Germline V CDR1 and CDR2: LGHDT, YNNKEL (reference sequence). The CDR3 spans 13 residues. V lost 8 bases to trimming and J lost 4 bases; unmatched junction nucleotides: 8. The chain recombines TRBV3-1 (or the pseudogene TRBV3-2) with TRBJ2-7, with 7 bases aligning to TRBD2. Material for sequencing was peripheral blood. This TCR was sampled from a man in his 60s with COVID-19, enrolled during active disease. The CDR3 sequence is CASGPGGWYEQYF. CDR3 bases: TGTGCCAGCGGTCCGGGGGGATGGTACGAGCAGTACTTC.